Listed here are 25 T cell receptor beta chains from one sample, sequenced in a study of beta chain features in type 1 diabetes. Expressed TCRB transcripts got sequenced, as all isolated RNA was reverse transcribed. Generated by immunoSEQ multiplex PCR, the TCRdb table keeps only in-frame clones and is missing some. The sample shows some 150,000 clones, 8% to 13% of them seen only once. Sequenced input: naive CD4+ T cells from blood. These receptors all come from a man between 18 and 35 years old in good health.

This clone has only a few counts. This chain uses TRBV5-1 with TRBJ1-1; unclear D gene. Deletions cut 0 bases from V and 1 base from J, with 7 bases between. The CDR3 sequence is 14 residues long. The germline CDR1 and CDR2 sequences are SGHRS and YFSETQ. CDR3 protein: CASSLDPQNTEAFF. The CDR3 bases are TGCGCCAGCAGCTTGGATCCCCAGAACACTGAAGCTTTCTTT.

The chain has TRBV5-8 and TRBJ2-1, with D uncertain. The CDR3 runs to 14 residues. Between the trimmed V and J ends, which lost 1 base and 0 bases, there was a span of 5 bases. Germline CDR1 reads SGHTS; CDR2 reads YDEGEE. In DNA, the CDR3 is TGTGCCAGCAGCTTGATAAACTCCTACAATGAGCAGTTCTTC. As protein: CASSLINSYNEQFF.

This clone was seen at least ten times. This chain links TRBV2 with TRBJ2-6; unclear D gene. The CDR3 spans 15 residues. The V end lost 3 bases, the J end lost 2 bases, and 8 bases lay between the germline ends. Germline V CDR1 and CDR2: SNHLY, FYNNEI. The CDR3 sequence is CASSDWQPGANVLTF. The DNA of the CDR3 is TGTGCCAGCAGTGATTGGCAACCTGGGGCCAACGTCCTGACTTTC.

This clone has a handful of counts. The rearrangement uses TRBV27 and TRBJ2-7, with TRBD1 identical over 10 bases. With V trimmed by 3 bases and J by 6 bases, 5 bases remained unmatched. This CDR3 contains 14 residues. The germline CDR1 and CDR2 sequences are MNHEY and SMNVEV (reference sequence). CDR3 sequence (DNA): TGTGCCAGCAGTTTTGGGACAGGGGTTTCCGAGCAGTACTTC. Its protein product is CASSFGTGVSEQYF.

This clone was seen a handful of times. The chain joins TRBV4-3 to TRBJ2-3; TRBD2 aligns across 9 bases. Germline V gives CDR1 LGHNA, CDR2 YSLEER. This CDR3 has 18 residues. Germline trimming cut 3 bases from V and 4 bases from J; bases unmatched to any gene: 14. The DNA of the CDR3 is TGCGCCAGCAGCCAGTCGACTCTGCTAGCGGGGTCGGCAGATACGCAGTATTTT. This sequence encodes CASSQSTLLAGSADTQYF.

This clone has more than one count but fewer than ten. The V gene is TRBV5-4, the J gene TRBJ2-3, with 8 bases aligning to TRBD1. This CDR3 is 15 amino acids long. Germline assignment: CDR1 SGHNT and CDR2 YYREEE (reference sequence). The V segment lost 0 bases and the J segment 4 bases; nucleotides outside the gene matches: 4. The chain's CDR3 is CASSLGSGGADTQYF. Written as DNA, the CDR3 is TGTGCCAGCAGCTTGGGTTCAGGGGGCGCAGATACGCAGTATTTT.

This clone has just a few counts. The V gene is TRBV4-1, the J gene TRBJ2-7; D may be TRBD1 (5 bases). Trimming cost V 0 bases and J 4 bases, with 13 bases left between them. The CDR3 contains 15 residues. Per the germline V gene, CDR1 is MGHRA and CDR2 is YSYEKL. CDR3 coding DNA: TGCGCCAGCAGCCAAGATACCCCAGGGTTGTACGAGCAGTACTTC. Amino acid sequence: CASSQDTPGLYEQYF.

This clone was detected only a few times. The chain carries TRBV5-1 and TRBJ2-7; unclear D gene. CDR1 SGHRS and CDR2 YFSETQ come from the germline V gene. This CDR3 contains 13 residues. V was trimmed by 7 bases and J by 6 bases, leaving 17 bases between them. CDR3 in DNA: TGCGCCAGCTACCCTACTGGTAGGAGCGAGCAGTACTTC. It encodes CASYPTGRSEQYF.

This clone was seen only a few times. The CDR3 DNA sequence: TGTGCCAGCAGCCTCAAACGGGGGGACTCCTACGAGCAGTACTTC. Residues: CASSLKRGDSYEQYF. The chain couples TRBV7-2 to TRBJ2-7, with 7 bases that match TRBD2. Germline assignment: CDR1 SGHTA and CDR2 FQGNSA. Trimming removed 5 bases from V and 0 bases from J; junction bases left unmatched: 7. The CDR3 covers 15 residues.

This clone was observed a handful of times. This chain links TRBV10-3 with TRBJ1-1, with TRBD1 as a possible D gene (6 bases). CDR1 ENHRY and CDR2 SYGVKD come from the germline V gene. The CDR3 is 14 amino acids. V dropped 4 bases and J dropped 1 base, with 10 bases sitting between them. The CDR3 nucleotides are TGTGCCATCAGTGCCGCCAGGGGGAACACTGAAGCTTTCTTT. Residues: CAISAARGNTEAFF.

Only a few counts were recorded for this clone. This chain links TRBV5-1 with TRBJ2-1; 8 bases are a match to TRBD1. Germline loops: CDR1 SGHRS, CDR2 YFSETQ. The V segment lost 4 bases and the J segment 4 bases; nucleotides outside the gene matches: 7. CDR3 length: 15 residues. The CDR3 nucleotides read TGCGCCAGCAGCCCTGGACAGGGTTCATACAATGAGCAGTTCTTC. Its translation: CASSPGQGSYNEQFF.

This clone has more than one count but fewer than ten. This chain connects TRBV7-2 to TRBJ2-5, with D perhaps assigned TRBD1 or TRBD2 (5 bases each). TRBJ2-7 explains the end of the DNA better; the J call may be wrong. CDR1 and CDR2 from the germline V gene are SGHTA and FQGNSA. This CDR3 region has 13 residues. CDR3 sequence: CASSLAGAYEQYF. CDR3 DNA sequence: TGTGCCAGCAGCTTAGCGGGGGCCTACGAGCAGTACTTC.

This clone was counted only a few times. The rearrangement joins TRBV6-4 to TRBJ2-7, with 11 bases that match TRBD2. In germline, CDR1 is MRHNA, CDR2 SNTAGT. J gave up 2 bases and V 2 bases, and 8 bases lay outside the gene matches. CDR3 length: 17 residues. The CDR3 protein is CASSDPLTSGDAYEQYF. The CDR3, as DNA: TGTGCCAGCAGTGACCCGTTGACTAGCGGGGACGCCTACGAGCAGTACTTC.

The V call is TRBV18, the J call TRBJ1-5, with D possibly being TRBD1 (5 bases). Trimming pared 2 bases from V and 3 bases from J, leaving 11 bases between. In germline, CDR1 is KGHSH, CDR2 LQKENI. This CDR3 contains 15 residues. This chain's CDR3 is CASSPSRVDNQPQHF. CDR3 coding DNA: TGTGCCAGCTCACCATCCAGGGTAGACAATCAGCCCCAGCATTTT.

This chain links TRBV7-2 with TRBJ2-5; 10 bases are shared with TRBD2. Losses at the gene ends were 1 base for V and 1 base for J; bases not matched to a gene: 3. The germline gives CDR1 SGHTA, CDR2 FQGNSA. CDR3 length: 16 residues. The CDR3 coding sequence is TGTGCCAGCAGCTTAGGGGTAGCGGGGGGCCAAGAGACCCAGTACTTC. Translated, it gives CASSLGVAGGQETQYF.

This clone was seen a handful of times. This chain links TRBV28 with TRBJ1-6, with 7 bases aligning to TRBD1. Germline V lookup: CDR1 MDHEN, CDR2 SYDVKM. V lost 4 bases to trimming and J lost 7 bases; unmatched junction nucleotides: 10. CDR3 length: 16 residues. CDR3 coding DNA: TGTGCCAGCAGTTCAAGACAGGGTCTCGGGAATTCACCCCTCCACTTT. Translated: CASSSRQGLGNSPLHF. The full variable domain, rest sourced from reference TRBV28 and TRBJ1-6, is DVKVTQSSRYLVKRTGEKVFLECVQDMDHENMFWYRQDPGLGLRLIYFSYDVKMKEKGDIPEGYSVSREKKERFSLILESASTNQTSMYLCASSSRQGLGNSPLHFGNGTRLTVT.

This clone was counted many times. This CDR3 is CASSLASGLRLEAFF. The CDR3 DNA sequence: TGTGCCAGCAGCTTAGCGTCGGGACTTAGGCTTGAAGCTTTCTTT. The J gene is TRBJ1-1, the V gene TRBV11-2, with TRBD1 as a possible D gene (5 bases). Trimming took 1 base from V and 7 from J, leaving 16 bases between them. Germline V gene sequence: CDR1 SGHAT, CDR2 FQNNGV. The CDR3 sequence is 15 residues long.

This clone turned up a few times. The chain is built from TRBV7-2 and TRBJ1-2, with D maybe TRBD1 (5 bases). Germline-derived CDR1 and CDR2 are SGHTA and FQGNSA. CDR3 size: 12 residues. V lost 7 bases, J lost 4 bases, and 10 bases lay in between. CDR3 in amino acids: CASTAGFYGYTF. The CDR3 nucleotides read TGTGCCAGCACAGCAGGGTTCTATGGCTACACCTTC.

In the case of this clone: This same CDR3 is encoded by further DNA sequences in the sample. The J gene is TRBJ2-1, the V gene TRBV27; 9 bases match TRBD1. Per the germline V gene, CDR1 is MNHEY and CDR2 is SMNVEV (reference sequence). The CDR3 runs 15 residues. Trimming took 2 bases from V and 4 from J; bases not matched to a gene: 3. CDR3 loop: CASSLPGQGYNEQFF. Written as DNA, the CDR3 is TGTGCCAGCAGTTTACCGGGACAGGGTTACAATGAGCAGTTCTTC.

This clone was recorded many times. The V and J genes are TRBV25-1 and TRBJ2-7; 7 bases are shared with TRBD1. This CDR3 comprises 12 residues. Germline assignment: CDR1 MGHDK and CDR2 SYGVNS. The J segment lost 6 bases and the V segment lost 6 bases, leaving 5 bases of the junction unmatched. Here the CDR3 reads CASSGQVGEQYF. The CDR3 nucleotides are TGTGCCAGCAGCGGACAGGTCGGCGAGCAGTACTTC.

The V call is TRBV30, the J call TRBJ1-5; D not resolved. There are 14 residues in the CDR3. Germline V gene data show CDR1 as GTSNPN and CDR2 as SVGIG (reference sequence). The ends were cut back, 2 bases at V and 2 bases at J, with 10 bases in the middle. CDR3 nucleotides: TGTGCCTGGAGTTGGGGAGGACGCAATCAGCCCCAGCATTTT. Residues: CAWSWGGRNQPQHF.

This clone was counted at least ten times. The same CDR3 can be traced to other DNA sequences in this sample. The rearrangement links TRBV25-1 to TRBJ2-7, with 11 nucleotides matching TRBD1. There are 15 residues in the CDR3. Trimming cost V 0 bases and J 4 bases; bases outside gene matches: 2. Per the germline V gene, CDR1 is MGHDK and CDR2 is SYGVNS. CDR3 sequence (DNA): TGTGCCAGCAGTGAATATGGACAGGGGGCTTACGAGCAGTACTTC. Residues: CASSEYGQGAYEQYF.

As concerns this clone: This same CDR3 is encoded by further DNA sequences in the sample. The chain couples TRBV5-4 to TRBJ2-5, with TRBD2 identical over 10 bases. The CDR3 contains 14 residues. Losses at the gene ends were 0 bases for V and 4 bases for J; bases not matched to a gene: 0. Per the germline V gene, CDR1 is SGHNT and CDR2 is YYREEE (reference sequence). CDR3 DNA sequence: TGTGCCAGCAGCTTGGGACTAGCGGGAGAGACCCAGTACTTC. Its translation: CASSLGLAGETQYF.

Comments on this clone: A much bigger clone sits one base away, suggesting this may be a read error. This chain joins TRBV4-1 and TRBJ2-3; weak D call: TRBD2 (5 bases). Trimming stripped 4 bases from V and 6 bases from J, with 11 bases between. CDR3 length: 13 residues. Germline V CDR1 and CDR2: MGHRA, YSYEKL. The CDR3 sequence: CASSPGKGDTQYF. In DNA, the CDR3 is TGCGCCAGCAGCCCGGGGAAAGGGGATACGCAGTATTTT.

Here the CDR3 reads CASSYLDLRGYGYTF. The CDR3 DNA follows: TGTGCCAGCAGTTATCTCGACCTACGAGGCTATGGCTACACCTTC. The chain uses TRBV6-5 and TRBJ1-2; D not certain. The length of the CDR3 is 15 residues. Germline CDR1 is MNHEY and CDR2 is SVGAGI. V shed 3 bases and J shed 4 bases, with 15 bases lying between them.